These 10 T cell receptor beta chains were sequenced from one sample in a study of cytomegalovirus exposure and HLA in healthy donors (dated 2017 in TCRdb). Preparation of the library involved the immunoSEQ multiplex PCR assay. For the multiplex PCR, a mixture combining 60 forward primers for TCR Vbeta segments and 13 reverse primers for TCR Jbeta segments was used. Sourced from immuneACCESS, this table was stored by TCRdb with only in-frame sequences that have V and J called. A share of the clones is absent; for the studies checked, an unresolved V gene accounts for under half, and the remainder has no known explanation. In all, the sample holds 90,000 to 150,000 clones, and approximately 15% of those were seen once. 1.5% to 2% of the sample rests with the top ten. Sequencing was performed on PBMCs. The origin of the receptors is a woman in her late teens or twenties in good health and CMV-seronegative.

This clone was seen a few times. As DNA, the CDR3 is TGCGCCAGCAGCCAAGTCAGCAGGGGCAATGAGCAGTTCTTC. Translation gives CASSQVSRGNEQFF. The chain couples TRBV4-1 to TRBJ2-1; weak D call: TRBD1 (6 bases). The CDR3 runs to 14 residues. V lost 1 base, J lost 6 bases, and 10 bases lay in between. Germline values: CDR1 MGHRA, CDR2 YSYEKL.

This chain links TRBV6-4 with TRBJ2-1; 8 nucleotides match TRBD2. The CDR3 has 15 residues. Germline assignment: CDR1 MRHNA and CDR2 SNTAGT. V lost 2 bases, J lost 6 bases, and 6 bases stayed unmatched. The CDR3 protein is CASSDDGGASNEQFF. The CDR3 DNA sequence: TGTGCCAGCAGTGACGACGGGGGGGCCTCCAATGAGCAGTTCTTC.

This clone has just a few counts. V and J are TRBV2 and TRBJ1-2; D gene unclear. V lost 8 bases and J 0 bases, leaving 16 bases between the germline ends. Germline loops: CDR1 SNHLY, CDR2 FYNNEI. This CDR3 spans 15 amino acids. DNA of the CDR3: TGTGCCAGCGTTTTCAGTAAGCTAGCTAACTATGGCTACACCTTC. It specifies CASVFSKLANYGYTF.

The rearrangement joins TRBV9 to TRBJ1-3; no clear D gene. Germline V lookup: CDR1 SGDLS, CDR2 YYNGEE. The CDR3 runs to 13 residues. The germline V and J ends were trimmed by 0 bases and 4 bases, with 5 bases remaining between them. The CDR3 loop is CASSVGVGNTIYF. The CDR3 region has the DNA TGTGCCAGCAGCGTAGGAGTCGGAAACACCATATATTTT. The entire variable domain, with the rest obtained from reference TRBV9 and TRBJ1-3, is as follows: DSGVTQTPKHLITATGQRVTLRCSPRSGDLSVYWYQQSLDQGLQFLIQYYNGEERAKGNILERFSAQQFPDLHSELNLSSLELGDSALYFCASSVGVGNTIYFGEGSWLTVV.

This clone appeared a few times. V and J are TRBV28 and TRBJ1-1, with a possible D match to TRBD1 (6 bases). The CDR3 has 15 residues. V lost 6 bases and J 1 base, leaving 15 bases between the germline ends. Looked up from germline, CDR1 is MDHEN and CDR2 is SYDVKM. CDR3 residues: CASRETGHQNTEAFF. The CDR3 nucleotides read TGTGCCAGCAGGGAAACGGGACACCAGAACACTGAAGCTTTCTTT. Filled out from reference TRBV28 and TRBJ1-1, the complete variable domain reads DVKVTQSSRYLVKRTGEKVFLECVQDMDHENMFWYRQDPGLGLRLIYFSYDVKMKEKGDIPEGYSVSREKKERFSLILESASTNQTSMYLCASRETGHQNTEAFFGQGTRLTVV.

The genes are TRBV29-1 and TRBJ1-2; unclear D gene. Germline loops: CDR1 SQVTM, CDR2 ANQGSEA. This CDR3 has 13 amino acids. Trimming took 4 bases from V and 2 from J, leaving 11 bases between them. The CDR3 loop is CSVVFGMNYGYTF. The CDR3 DNA sequence: TGCAGCGTTGTCTTCGGGATGAACTATGGCTACACCTTC.

This clone appeared a few times. The chain links TRBV6-1 to TRBJ2-3, with 13 bases aligning to TRBD2. This CDR3 spans 16 amino acids. J gave up 7 bases and V 1 base, and 5 bases lay outside the gene matches. CDR1 MNHNS and CDR2 SASEGT come from the germline V gene. The CDR3, as DNA: TGTGCCAGCAGTGAAGGGACTAGCGGGAGTACCCATACGCAGTATTTT. This encodes CASSEGTSGSTHTQYF.

There are a few counts of this clone. This chain uses TRBV30 with TRBJ1-2, with TRBD1 as a possible D gene (6 bases). CDR3 size: 14 residues. Trimming removed 0 bases from V and 7 bases from J, with 15 bases in between. In germline, CDR1 is GTSNPN, CDR2 SVGIG (reference sequence). In DNA form, the CDR3 reads TGTGCCTGGAGTGTAGAGGTGGGGGCTGGTGGCTACACCTTC. Translated: CAWSVEVGAGGYTF.

This clone was detected only a few times. V is TRBV19 and J is TRBJ2-3; D perhaps matches TRBD2 (5 bases). From germline, CDR1 is LNHDA and CDR2 SQIVND (reference sequence). The CDR3 sequence is 13 residues long. The ends were cut back, 3 bases at V and 6 bases at J, with 10 bases in the middle. In nucleotides, the CDR3 is TGTGCCAGTAGTATGGGCGGGCGGGATACGCAGTATTTT. Residues: CASSMGGRDTQYF.

The chain links TRBV10-3 to TRBJ2-2, with D perhaps TRBD2 (5 bases). The CDR3 is 17 amino acids. V dropped 0 bases and J dropped 0 bases, with 11 bases sitting between them. Germline CDR1 and CDR2: ENHRY and SYGVKD. CDR3 nucleotides: TGTGCCATCAGTGAGTCGTCCAAGCGGTCGAACACCGGGGAGCTGTTTTTT. It yields the protein CAISESSKRSNTGELFF.